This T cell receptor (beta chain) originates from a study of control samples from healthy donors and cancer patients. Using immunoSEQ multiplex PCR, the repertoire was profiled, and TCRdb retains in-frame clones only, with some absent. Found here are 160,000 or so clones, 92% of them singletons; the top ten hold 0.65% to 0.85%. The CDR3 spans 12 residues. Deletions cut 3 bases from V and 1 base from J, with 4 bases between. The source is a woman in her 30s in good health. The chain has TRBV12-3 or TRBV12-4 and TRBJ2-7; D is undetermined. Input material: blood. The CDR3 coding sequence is TGTGCCAGCAGTTTCACGTCCTACGAGCAGTACTTC. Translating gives CASSFTSYEQYF.